Listed below are T cell receptor beta chains from one sample, sequenced in a study of T cell responses to AZD1222 COVID-19 vaccine. Profiling relied on immunoSEQ multiplex PCR, and the TCRdb table lists in-frame clones only, not all of them. Among 150,000 or so clones listed, around 92% were seen once. Sample: peripheral blood, taken on day 0 of AZD1222 vaccination. Source of these receptors: an adult in good health. The CDR3 runs from the conserved cysteine through the conserved F or W. D genes are given only for firm matches. Not every row has a clone size; where given, it reads once, few, many or a size class.

V gene: TRBV6-2/TRBV6-3
clone size: -
J gene: TRBJ1-2
D gene: -
CDR3 DNA: TGTGCCAGCAGTCCCGGACGGGCGGGCACCTTC
CDR3 protein: CASSPGRAGTF

V gene: TRBV4-1
clone size: once
J gene: TRBJ2-1
D gene: TRBD1
CDR3 DNA: TGCGCCAGCAGCCAAGAGGACAGGGCGTCCTACAATGAGCAGTTCTTC
CDR3 protein: CASSQEDRASYNEQFF

V gene: TRBV6-5
clone size: -
J gene: TRBJ1-2
D gene: TRBD1
CDR3 DNA: TGTGCCAGCAGAATCACAGGGGGGGGCTATGGCTACACCTTC
CDR3 protein: CASRITGGGYGYTF

V gene: TRBV6-5
clone size: -
J gene: TRBJ1-2
D gene: TRBD1
CDR3 DNA: TGTGCCAGCAGGGGACAGGGGGGCTCCTATGGCTACACCTTC
CDR3 protein: CASRGQGGSYGYTF

V gene: TRBV11-2
clone size: -
J gene: TRBJ2-1
D gene: -
CDR3 DNA: TGTGCCAGCAGCTTAGCCCGCTCCCAGCAGTTCTTC
CDR3 protein: CASSLARSQQFF

V gene: TRBV4-3
clone size: -
J gene: TRBJ2-7
D gene: TRBD1
CDR3 DNA: TGCGCCAGCAGCCAAGATCAAGGGGGCCCCTACGAGCAGTACTTC
CDR3 protein: CASSQDQGGPYEQYF

V gene: TRBV28
clone size: -
J gene: TRBJ1-2
D gene: -
CDR3 DNA: TGTGCCAGCAGTTTATCGCGGACCTATGGCTACACCTTC
CDR3 protein: CASSLSRTYGYTF

V gene: TRBV19
clone size: -
J gene: TRBJ2-7
D gene: TRBD2
CDR3 DNA: TGTGCCAGTAGTATCGGGACTAGCGGGAAGGTCTCCTACGAGCAGTACTTC
CDR3 protein: CASSIGTSGKVSYEQYF

V gene: TRBV4-3
clone size: -
J gene: TRBJ2-7
D gene: TRBD2
CDR3 DNA: TGCGCCAGCAGCCAAGATTGGCTAGCGGGAGGGTACGAGCAGTACTTC
CDR3 protein: CASSQDWLAGGYEQYF

V gene: TRBV15
clone size: -
J gene: TRBJ1-5
D gene: -
CDR3 DNA: TGTGCCACCAGCAGAGACTTTGAGAATCAGCCCCAGCATTTT
CDR3 protein: CATSRDFENQPQHF

V gene: TRBV19
clone size: -
J gene: TRBJ2-3
D gene: TRBD2
CDR3 DNA: TGTGCCACCCGGGGGGGGGATACGCAGTATTTT
CDR3 protein: CATRGGDTQYF